These T cell receptor beta chains were read from a single sample in a study of T cells expressing NK-cell markers. TCRdb re-called the 5' RACE reads; every CDR3 protein appears as one record, without DNA. This repertoire includes a few hundred thousand distinct CDR3 sequences. Sequencing was carried out using blood T cells: a sorted CD56 or NKG2C T cell subset, CD4+ or CD8+ T cells, or bulk PBMC T cells (not recorded which). Receptors originate from a man aged 18-70 years in good health. CDR3s include the opening cysteine and the closing phenylalanine or tryptophan.

CDR3aa: CASSQQTGYETQYF
v_gene: TRBV18
j_gene: TRBJ2-5

CDR3aa: CAWSRRGGKNIQYF
v_gene: TRBV30
j_gene: TRBJ2-4

CDR3aa: CASKIQRGVNEQFF
v_gene: TRBV19
j_gene: TRBJ2-1

CDR3aa: CASRTSGSQGNEQFF
v_gene: TRBV2
j_gene: TRBJ2-1

CDR3aa: CASSSRTRDYNEQFF
v_gene: TRBV6-2/TRBV6-3
j_gene: TRBJ2-1

CDR3aa: CASSSAVYQPQHF
v_gene: TRBV6-6
j_gene: TRBJ1-5

CDR3aa: CASTGRGRSTDTQYF
v_gene: TRBV3-1
j_gene: TRBJ2-3

CDR3aa: CASSSSLAGGTNTGELFF
v_gene: TRBV11-1
j_gene: TRBJ2-2

CDR3aa: CAHGGTLNSPLHF
v_gene: TRBV10-3
j_gene: TRBJ1-6

CDR3aa: CASSADGVSYNEQFF
v_gene: TRBV7-3
j_gene: TRBJ2-1

CDR3aa: CATSTQPAYGYTF
v_gene: TRBV15
j_gene: TRBJ1-2

CDR3aa: CASSTPAYTEAFF
v_gene: TRBV28
j_gene: TRBJ1-1

CDR3aa: CASKRLAGATNTGELFF
v_gene: TRBV7-6
j_gene: TRBJ2-2

CDR3aa: CASSLDGPTAFF
v_gene: TRBV12-3/TRBV12-4
j_gene: TRBJ1-1

CDR3aa: CSVVRDRVSYEQFF
v_gene: TRBV29-1
j_gene: TRBJ2-1

CDR3aa: CASSPWGGYEQYF
v_gene: TRBV11-2
j_gene: TRBJ2-7

CDR3aa: CASKAGGDEQYF
v_gene: TRBV2
j_gene: TRBJ2-7

CDR3aa: CASSPTTGGFQETQYF
v_gene: TRBV9
j_gene: TRBJ2-5

CDR3aa: CASSLGFSSLSNEQFF
v_gene: TRBV12-3/TRBV12-4
j_gene: TRBJ2-1

CDR3aa: CASSRTGGNSLGNTIYF
v_gene: TRBV5-1
j_gene: TRBJ1-3

CDR3aa: CASSAEGTWGANVLTF
v_gene: TRBV5-5
j_gene: TRBJ2-6

CDR3aa: CASSSITVTNEKLFF
v_gene: TRBV6-5
j_gene: TRBJ1-4